The entry below gives a single T cell receptor beta chain sequence along with its context. Germline CDR1 and CDR2: SGHDT and YYEEEE. This CDR3 region has 15 residues. Trimming removed 2 bases from V and 8 bases from J, with 17 bases in between. This record belongs to a study of blood T cell repertoires in COVID-19. The study recruited exposed participants who had met a COVID-19 case within 2 weeks before entry. Clones were sequenced by immunoSEQ multiplex PCR, and TCRdb holds only the in-frame ones, with some missing. The repertoire includes about 230,000 clones, around 90% of them detected once, and 3.7% sits in the top ten.

V gene TRBV5-6 combines with J gene TRBJ2-1; the D gene is possibly TRBD1 (5 bases). The TCR comes from a woman aged 25 to 39 who had been exposed to COVID-19. The specimen was PBMCs or T cells enriched from blood (not recorded which). The chain's CDR3 is CASSFFRVGHHEQFF. CDR3 DNA sequence: TGTGCCAGCAGCTTTTTTCGGGTGGGGCACCATGAGCAGTTCTTC.